One T cell receptor beta chain is described in this entry. Its antigen is still unknown. These data originate in a study of cytomegalovirus exposure and HLA in healthy donors. Study-wide findings and caveats: Later analysis identified several of the most significant clusters that appeared linked to common viral pathogens.

The PCR was carried out with 60 Vbeta primers and 13 Jbeta primers. TCRdb's copy holds only in-frame clones and misses some; the assay was immunoSEQ multiplex PCR. This sample has about 130,000 clones, with over 70% found just once. This CDR3 spans 16 amino acids. CDR1 and CDR2 (germline): GTSNPN, SVGIG (reference sequence). The V gene end was trimmed by 5 bases and the J gene end by 6 bases; junction bases not matched to a gene: 13. The TCR sequence derives from a middle-aged woman in good health and CMV-seropositive. The specimen sequenced was PBMCs. The V gene is TRBV30, the J gene TRBJ1-1, with TRBD1 matching 12 bases. CDR3 coding DNA: TGTGCCTGGGGGGACAGGGGGCACAGGTCGGGCCCTGAAGCTTTCTTT. Amino acid sequence: CAWGDRGHRSGPEAFF. Looking up the rest from reference TRBV30 and TRBJ1-1 gives the full variable domain: SQTIHQWPATLVQPVGSPLSLECTVEGTSNPNLYWYRQAAGRGLQLLFYSVGIGQISSEVPQNLSASRPQDRQFILSSKKLLLSDSGFYLCAWGDRGHRSGPEAFFGQGTRLTVV.